The clone carrying this T cell receptor beta chain qualifies as large. The antigen remains undetermined. This CDR3 is 16 amino acids long. Germline V lookup: CDR1 LNHNV, CDR2 YYDKDF (reference sequence). Trimming took off 5 bases at V and 3 bases at J, with 20 bases between the two ends. TCRdb redid the calling of the 5' RACE reads with MiXCR, one entry per CDR3 protein. The sample contains over 45,000 distinct CDR3 sequences, about 10% of which appear only once. These data are taken from a study of early T cells in non-severe SARS-CoV-2 infection. Study at large: Sequenced bulk RNA came from whole blood that was unsorted, and chains were unpaired. Study outcomes and limitations: VDJdb-based matching was biased toward anti-spike CD8 responses and missed private and CD4 specificities.

Material for sequencing was whole blood. The TCR was taken from an adult who was a healthcare worker with PCR-confirmed SARS-CoV-2 infection or an uninfected control (not recorded which). V usage is TRBV15 and J usage is TRBJ2-7; D may be TRBD2 (6 bases). The CDR3 loop is CATSSDGGGEFYEQYF. Here the CDR3 DNA reads TGTGCCACCAGCTCAGATGGTGGAGGGGAATTCTACGAGCAGTACTTC.